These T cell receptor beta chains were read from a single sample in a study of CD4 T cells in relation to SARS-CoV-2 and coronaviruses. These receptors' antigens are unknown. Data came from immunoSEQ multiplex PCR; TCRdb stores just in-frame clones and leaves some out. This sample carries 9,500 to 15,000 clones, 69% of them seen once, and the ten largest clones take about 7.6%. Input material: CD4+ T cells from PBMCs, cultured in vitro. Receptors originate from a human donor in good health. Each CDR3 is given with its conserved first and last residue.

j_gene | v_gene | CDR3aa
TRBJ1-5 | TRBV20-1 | CSASQGSNQPQHF
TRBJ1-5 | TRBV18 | CASSQGDSNQPQHF
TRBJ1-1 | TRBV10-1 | CATLRQTGNTEAFF
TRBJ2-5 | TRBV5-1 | CASSLDTQETQYF
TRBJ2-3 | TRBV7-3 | CASSRLAGGPSDTQYF
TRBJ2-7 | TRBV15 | CATRDRDNYEQYF
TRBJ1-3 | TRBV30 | CAWSETDSRRNTIYF
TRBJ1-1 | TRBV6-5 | CASRASTEAFF
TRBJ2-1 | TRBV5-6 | CASSPLAGTSGGVEQFF
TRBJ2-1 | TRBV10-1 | CASSERDEQFF
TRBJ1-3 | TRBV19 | CASSIIQGSGNTIYF
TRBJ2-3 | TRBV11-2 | CASSPNQLGTDTQYF
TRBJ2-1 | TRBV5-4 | CASSLAIGGNNEQFF
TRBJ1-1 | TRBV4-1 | CASSQRHLGGTEAFF
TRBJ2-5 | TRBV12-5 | CASGQDIGETQYF
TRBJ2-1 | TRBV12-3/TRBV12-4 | CASGVVGDNEQFF
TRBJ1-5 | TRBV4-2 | CASSQGTYQPQHF
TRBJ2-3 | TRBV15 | CATSRDRARTDTQYF
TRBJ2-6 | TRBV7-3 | CASSPGTALSANVLTF
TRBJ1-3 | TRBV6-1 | CASSESLLVGGNTIYF
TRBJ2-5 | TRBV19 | CASSRGQGETQYF
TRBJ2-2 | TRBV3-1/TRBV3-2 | CASGSPGTSVGELFF
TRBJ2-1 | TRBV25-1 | CASSDIGLAGVNYNEQFF
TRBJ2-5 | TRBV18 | CASSPPTGGSETQYF
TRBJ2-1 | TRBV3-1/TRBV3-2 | CASSHLYSYNEQFF
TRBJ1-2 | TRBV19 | CASSSQDPLTYGYTF
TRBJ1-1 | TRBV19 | CASSIDRERGVGTEAFF
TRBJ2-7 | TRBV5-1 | CASSLAVRTYEQYF
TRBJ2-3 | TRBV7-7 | CASSLTGTTDTQYF
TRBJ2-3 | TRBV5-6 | CASSQDRGFTDTQYF
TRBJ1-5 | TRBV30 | CAWSQGQGLSSNQPQHF
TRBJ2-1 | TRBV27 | CASTTQLAGSVSKQFF
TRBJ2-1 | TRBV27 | CASSLSFAGGSEQFF
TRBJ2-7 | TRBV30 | CAWSLGGTGAYEQYF
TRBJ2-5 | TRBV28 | CASSPRRGGEETQYF
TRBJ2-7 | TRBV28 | CASSFLGTGPYEQYF
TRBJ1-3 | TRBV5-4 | CASGYLSGLSSGNTIYF
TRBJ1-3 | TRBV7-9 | CASSLWDLSSGNTIYF
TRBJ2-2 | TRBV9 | CASSYSGRANTGELFF
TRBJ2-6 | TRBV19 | CASSSKRDLANVLTF
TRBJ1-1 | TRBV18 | CASSPGIAGTEAFF
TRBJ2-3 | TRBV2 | CASSGTTLSTDTQYF
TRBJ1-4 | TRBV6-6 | CASSPHTGATNEKLFF
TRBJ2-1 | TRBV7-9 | CASRERDRVNNEQFF
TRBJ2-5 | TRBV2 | CASIPIGARGQETQYF